The present TCR beta chain was sequenced within a study of tumor and adjacent non-tumor tissue in lung cancer. RNA was extracted from bulk tissue without any cell sorting. TCRbeta libraries were built with three rounds of nested PCR, modified from ARM-PCR. In TCRdb, the multiplex PCR reads were re-called with MiXCR into one record per CDR3 protein. Of about 200,000 distinct CDR3 sequences in the sample, about 76% were seen once. General observations from the study: Normal lung showed higher cumulative top 100 clone frequency than tumor.

This clonotype has more than one count but fewer than ten. As yet, its antigen is unknown. A much larger clone sits a single nucleotide away, making a read error possible. The CDR3 contains 13 residues. The clonotype was recovered from a man in his 60s with non-small cell lung cancer. The chain uses TRBV12-3 or TRBV12-4 and TRBJ2-1; D might be TRBD2 (5 bases). Source material: lung tumor tissue. The CDR3 reads CTSSLTRDNEQFF. Written as DNA, the CDR3 is TGTACCAGCAGTTTGACGCGGGACAATGAGCAGTTCTTC.